The following is a T cell receptor beta chain sequence with its context. No antigen is known for it. This record belongs to a study of CD8 T cells in Susac syndrome. Study details: Blood was drawn from patients with Susac syndrome. At that point, they were therapy-naive, on corticosteroids, or on intravenous immunoglobulin alone.

Germline V gives CDR1 SGHRS, CDR2 YFSETQ. V dropped 2 bases and J dropped 3 bases, with 14 bases sitting between them. CDR3 length: 15 residues. TEMRA cells were FACS-enriched, unlike CD8+ and CD4+ T cells, which were negatively isolated. Study-wide results and limits: The CD4+ T cell repertoires that were profiled in Susac syndrome showed no clonal expansion.

The authors reverse transcribed roughly 0.5 to 1 ug RNA with random hexamers. immunoSEQ multiplex PCR amplified TCR beta CDR3 across 54 Vbeta, 13 Jbeta. MiXCR, applied by TCRdb to the immunoSEQ multiplex PCR reads, yields one record per CDR3 protein. The data show under 200,000 distinct CDR3 sequences, approximately 94% seen once. This TCR was recovered from a human donor with Susac syndrome. The sequenced sample was CD4+ T cells from PBMCs. V is TRBV5-1 and J is TRBJ1-2; D unclear. For the CDR3, the DNA is TGCGCCAGCAGCTTCCGGGCAGTTAGGGACTATGGCTACACCTTC. Translation: CASSFRAVRDYGYTF. The full variable domain, in which reference TRBV5-1 and TRBJ1-2 provide the parts outside the CDR3, is KAGVTQTPRYLIKTRGQQVTLSCSPISGHRSVSWYQQTPGQGLQFLFEYFSETQRNKGNFPGRFSGRQFSNSRSEMNVSTLELGDSALYLCASSFRAVRDYGYTFGSGTRLTVV.